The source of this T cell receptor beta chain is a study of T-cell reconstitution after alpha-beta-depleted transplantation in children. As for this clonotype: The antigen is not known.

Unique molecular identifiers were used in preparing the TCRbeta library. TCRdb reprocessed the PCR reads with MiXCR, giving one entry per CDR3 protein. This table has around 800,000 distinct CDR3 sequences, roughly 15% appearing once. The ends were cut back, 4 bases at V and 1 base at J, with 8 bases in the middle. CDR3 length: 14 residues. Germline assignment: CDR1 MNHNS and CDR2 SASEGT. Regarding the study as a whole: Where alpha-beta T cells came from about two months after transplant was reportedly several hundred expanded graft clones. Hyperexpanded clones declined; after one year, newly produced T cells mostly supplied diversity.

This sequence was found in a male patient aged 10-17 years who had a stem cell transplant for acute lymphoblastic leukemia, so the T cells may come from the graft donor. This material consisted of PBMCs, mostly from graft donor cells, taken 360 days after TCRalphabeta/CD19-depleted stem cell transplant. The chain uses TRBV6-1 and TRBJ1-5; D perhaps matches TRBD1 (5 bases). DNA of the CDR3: TGTGCCAGCAGTGCCCGGGACAGCAATCAGCCCCAGCATTTT. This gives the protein CASSARDSNQPQHF.